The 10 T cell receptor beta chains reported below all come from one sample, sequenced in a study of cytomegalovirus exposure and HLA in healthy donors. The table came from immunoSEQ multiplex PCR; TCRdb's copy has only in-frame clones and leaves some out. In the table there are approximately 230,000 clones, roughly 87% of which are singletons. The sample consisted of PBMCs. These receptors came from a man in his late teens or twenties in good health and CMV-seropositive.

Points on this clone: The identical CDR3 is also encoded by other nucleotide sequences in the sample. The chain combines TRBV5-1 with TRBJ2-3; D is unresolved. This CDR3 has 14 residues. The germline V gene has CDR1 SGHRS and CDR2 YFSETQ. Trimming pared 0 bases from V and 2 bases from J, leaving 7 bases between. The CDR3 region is CASSLEGFTDTQYF. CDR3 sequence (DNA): TGCGCCAGCAGCTTGGAGGGTTTCACAGATACGCAGTATTTT.

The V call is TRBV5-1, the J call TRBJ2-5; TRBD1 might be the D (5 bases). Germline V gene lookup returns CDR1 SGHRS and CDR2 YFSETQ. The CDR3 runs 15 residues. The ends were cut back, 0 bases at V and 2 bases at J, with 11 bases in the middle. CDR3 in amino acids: CASSLARAEQETQYF. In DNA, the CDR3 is TGCGCCAGCAGCTTGGCCAGGGCGGAACAAGAGACCCAGTACTTC.

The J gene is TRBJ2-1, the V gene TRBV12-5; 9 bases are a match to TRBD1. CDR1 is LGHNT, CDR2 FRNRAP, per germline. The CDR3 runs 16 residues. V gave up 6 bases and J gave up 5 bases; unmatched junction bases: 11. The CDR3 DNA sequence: TGTGCTAGTGGGAAAGACAGGGGGTGGAATAACAATGAGCAGTTCTTC. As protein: CASGKDRGWNNNEQFF.

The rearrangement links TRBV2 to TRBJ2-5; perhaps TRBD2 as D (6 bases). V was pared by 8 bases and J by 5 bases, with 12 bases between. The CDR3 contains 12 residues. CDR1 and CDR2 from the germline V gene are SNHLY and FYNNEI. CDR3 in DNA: TGTGCCAGCTTAGAGGGAGGCGAGACCCAGTACTTC. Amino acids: CASLEGGETQYF.

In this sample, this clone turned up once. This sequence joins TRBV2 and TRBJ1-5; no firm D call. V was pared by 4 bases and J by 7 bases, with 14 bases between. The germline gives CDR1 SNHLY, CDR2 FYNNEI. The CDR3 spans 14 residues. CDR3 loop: CASSGFSLSQPQHF. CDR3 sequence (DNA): TGTGCCAGCAGTGGATTCAGTTTAAGCCAGCCCCAGCATTTT.

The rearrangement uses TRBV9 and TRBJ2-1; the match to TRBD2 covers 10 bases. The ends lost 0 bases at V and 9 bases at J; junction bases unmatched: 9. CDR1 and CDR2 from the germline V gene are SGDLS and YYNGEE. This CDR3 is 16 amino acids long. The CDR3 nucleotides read TGTGCCAGCAGCGTAGGTGTGACTAGCGGGTATGCTGAGCAGTTCTTC. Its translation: CASSVGVTSGYAEQFF.

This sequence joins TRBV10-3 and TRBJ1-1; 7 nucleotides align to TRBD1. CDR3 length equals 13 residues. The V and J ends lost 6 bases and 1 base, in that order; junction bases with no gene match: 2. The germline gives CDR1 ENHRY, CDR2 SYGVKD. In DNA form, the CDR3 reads TGTGCCATCAGAGGGACAGCGAACACTGAAGCTTTCTTT. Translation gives CAIRGTANTEAFF.

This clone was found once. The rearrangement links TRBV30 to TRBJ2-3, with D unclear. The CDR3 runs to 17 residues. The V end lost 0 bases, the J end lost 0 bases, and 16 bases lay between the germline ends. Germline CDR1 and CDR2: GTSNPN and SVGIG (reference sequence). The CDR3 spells CAWSVLRISSSTDTQYF. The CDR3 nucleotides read TGTGCCTGGAGTGTATTGCGTATTAGCTCGAGCACAGATACGCAGTATTTT.

The CDR3 region is CASTKTGYTDTQYF. The CDR3 DNA reads as TGTGCCAGCACGAAGACAGGCTACACAGATACGCAGTATTTT. V and J are TRBV28 and TRBJ2-3, with D perhaps matching TRBD1 (6 bases). This CDR3 has 14 amino acids. Trimming removed 7 bases at V and 2 bases at J, with 13 bases between. CDR1 is MDHEN, CDR2 SYDVKM, per germline. The entire variable domain, with the rest obtained from reference TRBV28 and TRBJ2-3, is as follows: DVKVTQSSRYLVKRTGEKVFLECVQDMDHENMFWYRQDPGLGLRLIYFSYDVKMKEKGDIPEGYSVSREKKERFSLILESASTNQTSMYLCASTKTGYTDTQYFGPGTRLTVL.

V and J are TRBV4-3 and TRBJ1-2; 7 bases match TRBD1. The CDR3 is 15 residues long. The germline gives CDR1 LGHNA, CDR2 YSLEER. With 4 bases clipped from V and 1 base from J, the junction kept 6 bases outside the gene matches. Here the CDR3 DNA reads TGCGCCAGCAGCCGAAGTGGGACAGATAACTATGGCTACACCTTC. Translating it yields CASSRSGTDNYGYTF.